The 24 T cell receptor beta chains below come from one sample, sequenced in a study of blood T cell repertoires in COVID-19. Repertoires were generated with immunoSEQ multiplex PCR, while TCRdb's copy carries only in-frame clones and drops some. The sample has more than 100,000 clones, about 89% seen once. The sequencing input was peripheral blood. These receptors were taken from a man aged 50 to 59 with active or convalescent COVID-19.

The chain combines TRBV2 with TRBJ2-7; TRBD2 agrees at 10 bases. The CDR3 spans 13 residues. V was pared by 6 bases and J by 5 bases, with 4 bases of the junction left unmatched. Germline assignment: CDR1 SNHLY and CDR2 FYNNEI. The CDR3 bases are TGTGCCAGCAGACTAGCGGGAATGAACGAGCAGTACTTC. It specifies CASRLAGMNEQYF.

The chain combines TRBV4-1 with TRBJ1-4; 9 nucleotides line up with TRBD1. J gave up 7 bases and V 4 bases, and 4 bases lay outside the gene matches. CDR3 length: 14 amino acids. Germline V gene lookup returns CDR1 MGHRA and CDR2 YSYEKL. The CDR3 DNA reads TGCGCCAGCAGCCTTCGACAGGGGGGTGAAAAACTGTTTTTT. Protein product: CASSLRQGGEKLFF.

The chain employs TRBV9 and TRBJ1-4, with unresolved D. Germline-derived CDR1 and CDR2 are SGDLS and YYNGEE. CDR3 length equals 13 residues. The V end was cut by 3 bases, the J end by 8 bases, with 11 bases between. CDR3 amino acids: CASSGERGEKLFF. The CDR3 region has the DNA TGTGCCAGCAGCGGGGAGCGAGGAGAAAAACTGTTTTTT.

J is TRBJ1-1 and V is TRBV5-1, with 9 bases identical to TRBD1. In germline, CDR1 is SGHRS, CDR2 YFSETQ. V dropped 4 bases and J dropped 0; count of bases not matched to a gene: 7. This CDR3 has 16 amino acids. In nucleotides, the CDR3 is TGCGCCAGCAGCGCCGGGACAGGGACCCTGAACACTGAAGCTTTCTTT. Protein: CASSAGTGTLNTEAFF.

The chain carries TRBV7-9 and TRBJ2-2, with 8 bases matching TRBD1. The V gene's germline CDR1 is SEHNR and CDR2 FQNEAQ (reference sequence). The CDR3 is made up of 15 amino acids. Trimming removed 3 bases from V and 3 bases from J; junction bases left unmatched: 3. CDR3 protein: CASSLDRVHTGELFF. The CDR3 region has the DNA TGTGCCAGCAGCTTGGACAGGGTGCACACCGGGGAGCTGTTTTTT.

This clone was picked up one time. The J gene is TRBJ2-5, the V gene TRBV10-3, with TRBD2 matching 12 bases. With 2 bases clipped from V and 4 bases from J, the junction kept 11 bases outside the gene matches. The germline gives CDR1 ENHRY, CDR2 SYGVKD. This CDR3 comprises 18 residues. CDR3 DNA: TGTGCCATCAGTGAGGGACTAGCGGGATCCCGAACGGGAGAGACCCAGTACTTC. Encoded protein: CAISEGLAGSRTGETQYF.

The chain recombines TRBV9 with TRBJ2-5; 7 bases are shared with TRBD2. Looked up from germline, CDR1 is SGDLS and CDR2 is YYNGEE. This CDR3 is built from 16 residues. V lost 0 bases and J lost 5; bases outside the gene matches: 10. CDR3 DNA: TGTGCCAGCAGCGTAGGAGGCGGGGGAATCCCGGAGACCCAGTACTTC. Translating it yields CASSVGGGGIPETQYF.

This clone has just one count. CDR3 protein: CASSFRDRARGEQFF. The CDR3 DNA reads as TGTGCCAGCAGTTTCCGGGACAGGGCACGAGGTGAGCAGTTCTTC. The J gene is TRBJ2-1, the V gene TRBV27, with 9 bases that match TRBD1. Germline CDR1 MNHEY, CDR2 SMNVEV (reference sequence). The trim removed 3 bases at V and 9 bases at J, leaving 9 bases unmatched. The CDR3 spans 15 residues.

The chain has TRBV4-2 and TRBJ2-3; TRBD2 aligns across 9 bases. V dropped 1 base and J dropped 4; count of bases not matched to a gene: 12. Germline V CDR1 and CDR2: LGHNA, YNFKEQ. The CDR3 totals 18 residues. CDR3 amino acids: CASSQGKVTGTSPDTQYF. The DNA of the CDR3 is TGTGCCAGCAGCCAAGGGAAAGTTACCGGGACTAGCCCAGATACGCAGTATTTT.

The J gene is TRBJ2-7, the V gene TRBV4-2, with D maybe TRBD1 (5 bases). CDR1 and CDR2 from the germline V gene are LGHNA and YNFKEQ. The V end was cut by 0 bases, the J end by 2 bases, with 14 bases between. The CDR3 extends over 16 amino acids. The CDR3 region is CASSQEGRVLAYEQYF. In nucleotides, the CDR3 is TGTGCCAGCAGCCAAGAGGGCAGGGTACTGGCCTACGAGCAGTACTTC.

This clone was recorded once. CDR3 residues: CSVGQSTGASGGPNTGELFF. DNA of the CDR3: TGCAGCGTTGGCCAATCGACAGGGGCTAGCGGGGGCCCGAACACCGGGGAGCTGTTTTTT. The V call is TRBV29-1, the J call TRBJ2-2; 10 nucleotides align to TRBD2. Germline CDR1 reads SQVTM; CDR2 reads ANQGSEA. The CDR3 has 20 amino acids. J was trimmed by 0 bases and V by 4 bases; bases with no gene match: 17.

The chain is built from TRBV19 and TRBJ1-6; D not certain. V lost 1 base and J 9 bases, leaving 10 bases between the germline ends. This CDR3 contains 14 residues. In germline, CDR1 is LNHDA, CDR2 SQIVND (reference sequence). The CDR3 sequence: CASSIAGLGSPLHF. In DNA, the CDR3 is TGTGCCAGTAGTATAGCCGGGTTGGGTTCACCCCTCCACTTT.

V and J are TRBV30 and TRBJ1-3; 7 bases are shared with TRBD1. CDR1 and CDR2 (germline): GTSNPN, SVGIG (reference sequence). The CDR3 runs 15 residues. V gave up 1 base and J gave up 0 bases; unmatched junction bases: 3. The CDR3 sequence: CAWSDRGTSGNTIYF. CDR3 nucleotide sequence: TGTGCCTGGAGTGACAGGGGAACCTCTGGAAACACCATATATTTT.

This rearrangement joins TRBV12-3 or TRBV12-4 to TRBJ1-6; D is undetermined. The CDR3 is 13 amino acids. The germline V and J ends were trimmed by 4 bases and 10 bases, with 11 bases remaining between them. The DNA for the CDR3 is TGTGCCAGCAGTTCGCGTGTCGTCTCACCCCTCCACTTT. Amino acids: CASSSRVVSPLHF.

V is TRBV27 and J is TRBJ1-2; TRBD1 might be the D (6 bases). V lost 5 bases and J lost 4, with 17 bases in between. CDR1 and CDR2 from the germline V gene are MNHEY and SMNVEV (reference sequence). CDR3 length: 15 residues. The CDR3 sequence is CASSPGQTLPYGYTF. The CDR3 nucleotides are TGTGCCAGCAGTCCCGGACAGACTCTTCCCTATGGCTACACCTTC.

V and J are TRBV2 and TRBJ2-5, with 9 bases identical to TRBD1. CDR3 length equals 15 residues. From germline, CDR1 is SNHLY and CDR2 FYNNEI. The ends lost 7 bases at V and 1 base at J; junction bases unmatched: 7. As DNA, the CDR3 is TGTGCCAGCAACCCCGACAGGGGGATCCAAGAGACCCAGTACTTC. Translating it yields CASNPDRGIQETQYF.

This chain connects TRBV5-1 to TRBJ2-5, with TRBD1 matching 9 bases. Germline V CDR1 and CDR2: SGHRS, YFSETQ. The CDR3 extends over 16 amino acids. The V gene end was trimmed by 2 bases and the J gene end by 4 bases; junction bases not matched to a gene: 9. In nucleotides, the CDR3 is TGCGCCAGCAGCTTCCAAGGACAGGGGATAGTAGAGACCCAGTACTTC. It encodes CASSFQGQGIVETQYF.

The chain uses TRBV27 and TRBJ2-2; the match to TRBD2 covers 9 bases. Germline loops: CDR1 MNHEY, CDR2 SMNVEV (reference sequence). J gave up 8 bases and V 4 bases, and 8 bases lay outside the gene matches. The CDR3 has 15 amino acids. CDR3 sequence: CASSYRLAGVGELFF. The CDR3 DNA follows: TGTGCCAGCAGTTATCGATTAGCGGGAGTGGGGGAGCTGTTTTTT.

The chain has TRBV5-1 and TRBJ2-1, with TRBD1 matching over 9 bases. With 4 bases clipped from V and 4 bases from J, the junction kept 9 bases outside the gene matches. This CDR3 has 16 amino acids. CDR1 and CDR2 from the germline V gene are SGHRS and YFSETQ. In nucleotides, the CDR3 is TGCGCCAGCAGCCTGGTCGGGACAGGGTTTTACAATGAGCAGTTCTTC. It codes for CASSLVGTGFYNEQFF.

This clone was seen once. The chain is built from TRBV27 and TRBJ2-7, with D perhaps matching TRBD2 (6 bases). The CDR3 length is 13 residues. In germline, CDR1 is MNHEY, CDR2 SMNVEV (reference sequence). V lost 5 bases, J lost 7 bases, and 15 bases lay in between. Here the CDR3 DNA reads TGTGCCAGCAGTGTAGCGGCGAGGGGTGAGCAGTACTTC. Its translation is CASSVAARGEQYF.

This sequence joins TRBV9 and TRBJ1-4; D may be TRBD1 (5 bases). Germline CDR1 reads SGDLS; CDR2 reads YYNGEE. V was clipped by 0 bases and J by 6 bases, with 18 bases between them. The CDR3 is 17 residues long. The CDR3 DNA sequence: TGTGCCAGCAGCGTAGAAGCGGGGGAAAGGGTGGATGAAAAACTGTTTTTT. The encoded protein is CASSVEAGERVDEKLFF.

CDR3 coding DNA: TGTGCCAGTAGTATATCACCCTGGACAGCGGTGGAGACAAAGAACACCGGGGAGCTGTTTTTT. This sequence encodes CASSISPWTAVETKNTGELFF. This sequence joins TRBV19 and TRBJ2-2; TRBD1 is a possible D gene (6 bases). Germline V CDR1 and CDR2: LNHDA, SQIVND (reference sequence). The CDR3 consists of 21 residues. V lost 2 bases and J lost 1, with 26 bases in between.

V gene TRBV24-1 combines with J gene TRBJ2-3; TRBD1 agrees at 10 bases. There are 16 residues in the CDR3. The V and J ends lost 3 bases and 4 bases, in that order; junction bases with no gene match: 6. Germline CDR1 and CDR2: KGHDR and SFDVKD. The CDR3 coding sequence is TGTGCCACCAGTGATCAGCCGACAGGGGGCCCAGATACGCAGTATTTT. It codes for CATSDQPTGGPDTQYF.

CDR3 nucleotides: TGTGCCAGCAGTGGGACAGGGGGTGTTAACACAGATACGCAGTATTTT. It yields the protein CASSGTGGVNTDTQYF. V gene TRBV2 combines with J gene TRBJ2-3, with 10 bases aligning to TRBD1. CDR1 is SNHLY and CDR2 is FYNNEI in the germline V gene. The CDR3 is 16 residues long. The V and J ends lost 4 bases and 2 bases, in that order; junction bases with no gene match: 6.